This note documents a single TCR beta chain sequence. The CDR3 runs to 17 residues. The germline gives CDR1 SGHRS, CDR2 YFSETQ. V shed 0 bases and J shed 0 bases, with 15 bases lying between them. This sample is drawn from a study of shared clonotypes between healthy human individuals. Looking at the study overall: Each donor's CD4 naive and CD4 memory cells filled three plates apiece, CD8 naive two, and CD8 memory one.

The study drew its donors from healthy HIV-negative adults without recent acute infections or vaccinations. Execution of the assay was at deep level. The data were produced by immunoSEQ multiplex PCR, yet TCRdb's version contains in-frame clones alone and is incomplete. The sample comprises about 2 million clones, 85% to 95% of which are singletons, and approximately 0.13% rests with the top ten. The TCR was taken from a man aged 18 to 29 in good health. Sequences were obtained from naive CD4+ T cells sorted from blood. The subset was: CD45RA+ positively selected. The chain combines TRBV5-1 with TRBJ1-1; no definite D call. CDR3 DNA: TGCGCCAGCAGCTTGGGCTCCAGAGGCGTTCTGAACACTGAAGCTTTCTTT. Its protein product is CASSLGSRGVLNTEAFF.